A single sample gave rise to the 13 T cell receptor beta chains below, sequenced in a study of blood T cell repertoires in COVID-19. TCRdb's table, derived via immunoSEQ multiplex PCR, lists solely in-frame clones and lacks some. There are roughly 150,000 clones in the sample; around 82% occur only once, and 15% to 20% lies in the top ten. Sequenced: peripheral blood. Receptor source: a woman between 65 and 79 years old who had recovered from COVID-19.

This CDR3 reads CAISESPTSGRDETQYF. CDR3 DNA: TGTGCCATCAGTGAGTCCCCGACTAGCGGGAGAGATGAGACCCAGTACTTC. The V call is TRBV10-3, the J call TRBJ2-5; 12 positions match TRBD2. The CDR3 is made up of 17 amino acids. After removal of 0 bases from V and 5 bases from J, the junction contained 7 bases not matched to a gene. CDR1 is ENHRY and CDR2 is SYGVKD in the germline V gene.

The J gene is TRBJ2-3, the V gene TRBV28, with TRBD2 matching over 7 bases. Germline values: CDR1 MDHEN, CDR2 SYDVKM. This CDR3 comprises 14 residues. V shed 10 bases, J shed 0 bases, and the junction held 7 bases outside the gene matches. CDR3 DNA: TGTGCCACCCAGGGTAGCGGGAGCACAGATACGCAGTATTTT. It is translated as CATQGSGSTDTQYF.

The chain carries TRBV28 and TRBJ1-2; D possibly corresponds to TRBD1 (5 bases). Germline V gene lookup returns CDR1 MDHEN and CDR2 SYDVKM. V lost 7 bases, J lost 1 base, and 13 bases lay in between. CDR3 length: 14 amino acids. As DNA, the CDR3 is TGTGCCAGCACTCCCAGGGAAAGTAACTATGGCTACACCTTC. This codes for CASTPRESNYGYTF.

This rearrangement joins TRBV3-1 (or the pseudogene TRBV3-2) to TRBJ2-7, with 10 bases that match TRBD2. There are 17 residues in the CDR3. CDR1 and CDR2 (germline): LGHDT, YNNKEL (reference sequence). V gave up 3 bases and J gave up 2 bases; unmatched junction bases: 10. In DNA form, the CDR3 reads TGTGCCAGCAGCCACCTCCCGGGACTAGCGCCTACCTACGAGCAGTACTTC. Protein product: CASSHLPGLAPTYEQYF.

This clone was observed once. The J gene is TRBJ2-2, the V gene TRBV4-2; D may be TRBD2 (5 bases). V lost 1 base, J lost 6 bases, and 9 bases lay in between. The CDR3 contains 14 residues. The germline CDR1 and CDR2 sequences are LGHNA and YNFKEQ. CDR3 DNA sequence: TGTGCCAGCAGCCAAGGGACTCAAGCCGGGGAGCTGTTTTTT. It translates to CASSQGTQAGELFF.

This chain links TRBV7-3 with TRBJ2-3; D call uncertain. This CDR3 has 14 amino acids. Trimming left V 5 bases short and J 2 bases short, with 11 bases between. CDR1 SGHTA and CDR2 FQGTGA come from the germline V gene. DNA for the CDR3: TGTGCCAGCAGCCCCACCGGGTTCACAGATACGCAGTATTTT. It specifies CASSPTGFTDTQYF. The complete variable domain, with remaining parts taken from reference TRBV7-3 and TRBJ2-3, reads GAGVSQTPSNKVTEKGKYVELRCDPISGHTALYWYRQSLGQGPEFLIYFQGTGAADDSGLPNDRFFAVRPEGSVSTLKIQRTERGDSAVYLCASSPTGFTDTQYFGPGTRLTVL.

This clone turned up a few times. V is TRBV7-2 and J is TRBJ2-3; 11 nucleotides align to TRBD2. The CDR3 covers 15 residues. Germline CDR1 and CDR2: SGHTA and FQGNSA. V dropped 2 bases and J dropped 4; count of bases not matched to a gene: 2. CDR3 nucleotides: TGTGCCAGCAGCTTACTAGCGGGAGGCTCAGATACGCAGTATTTT. Translating gives CASSLLAGGSDTQYF.

This clone was observed once. This sequence joins TRBV9 and TRBJ2-7; TRBD1 aligns across 9 bases. This CDR3 is built from 14 residues. CDR1 is SGDLS, CDR2 YYNGEE, per germline. V shed 4 bases and J 4 bases; nucleotides not matched to a gene: 6. As DNA, the CDR3 is TGTGCCAGCAGCAAGGGGGGACAGGGTTACGAGCAGTACTTC. Translating gives CASSKGGQGYEQYF.

V gene TRBV9 combines with J gene TRBJ2-1, with 12 bases fitting TRBD2. The CDR3 is made up of 17 amino acids. Germline lookup yields CDR1 SGDLS and CDR2 YYNGEE. With V trimmed by 0 bases and J by 9 bases, 10 bases remained unmatched. The CDR3 reads CASSVAGLAGGLGEQFF. In DNA form, the CDR3 reads TGTGCCAGCAGCGTAGCTGGCCTAGCGGGGGGGCTTGGTGAGCAGTTCTTC.

The chain is built from TRBV7-2 and TRBJ2-1, with D possibly being TRBD1 (6 bases). V was shortened by 4 bases and J by 6 bases, with 16 bases between the two germline ends. CDR3 length: 15 amino acids. Per germline, CDR1 SGHTA and CDR2 FQGNSA. CDR3 protein: CASSWGPHKGNEQFF. CDR3 nucleotides: TGTGCCAGCAGCTGGGGGCCCCACAAGGGCAATGAGCAGTTCTTC.

The chain is built from TRBV19 and TRBJ2-1; 16 bases are shared with TRBD2. Germline CDR1 is LNHDA and CDR2 is SQIVND (reference sequence). V lost 6 bases to trimming and J lost 2 bases; unmatched junction nucleotides: 4. CDR3 length equals 17 residues. CDR3 DNA: TGTGCCAGTAGGATGGGGACTAGCGGGGGGGCCTACAATGAGCAGTTCTTC. Protein: CASRMGTSGGAYNEQFF.

This rearrangement joins TRBV2 to TRBJ2-1, with 13 positions matching TRBD2. The CDR3 loop spans 18 amino acids. CDR1 and CDR2 from the germline V gene are SNHLY and FYNNEI. Trimming removed 6 bases from V and 0 bases from J; junction bases left unmatched: 8. CDR3 nucleotides: TGTGCCAGCAGGACCGGGACTAGCGGGGCGAGCTCCTACAATGAGCAGTTCTTC. Translated: CASRTGTSGASSYNEQFF.

This chain connects TRBV25-1 to TRBJ2-7, with a tentative D call TRBD1 (6 bases). Per germline, CDR1 MGHDK and CDR2 SYGVNS. The CDR3 sequence is 15 residues long. V lost 2 bases, J lost 4 bases, and 15 bases lay in between. CDR3 sequence reads: CASSEGTISSYEQYF. Here the CDR3 DNA reads TGTGCCAGCAGTGAAGGGACAATCTCATCGTACGAGCAGTACTTC.